Listed below are T cell receptor beta chains from one sample, sequenced in a study of T cells in Graves' hyperthyroidism and ophthalmopathy. TCRdb reprocessed the multiplex PCR reads with MiXCR, giving one entry per CDR3 protein. The sample contains about 480,000 distinct CDR3 sequences, approximately 14% of which appear only once. The specimen sequenced was blood. These receptors originate from a woman aged 18-30 years with Graves' hyperthyroidism. Both conserved end residues are part of each CDR3. The D gene is left open where the match is weak. Some rows mark clone size as missing; the rest say once, few, many or name a class of expanded clone.

D gene	J gene	V gene	clone size	CDR3 protein	CDR3 DNA
-	TRBJ1-2	TRBV19	many	CASSIQDMIGYTF	TGTGCCAGTAGTATACAAGACATGATTGGCTACACCTTC
TRBD2	TRBJ2-1	TRBV27	many	CASKGTSGRGYVEQFF	TGTGCCAGCAAAGGGACTAGCGGGAGGGGTTATGTTGAGCAGTTCTTC
TRBD2	TRBJ2-5	TRBV2	-	CASSETLGVAGGETQYF	TGTGCCAGCAGTGAAACACTCGGGGTAGCGGGGGGGGAGACCCAGTACTTC
TRBD2	TRBJ2-7	TRBV7-2	few	CASSLRLAGGRNEQYF	TGTGCCAGCAGCCTAAGACTAGCGGGAGGCCGGAACGAGCAGTACTTC
TRBD2	TRBJ2-2	TRBV12-3/TRBV12-4	many	CASSWSQYAGGRGNTGELFF	TGTGCCAGCAGTTGGAGTCAGTACGCGGGAGGGAGGGGGAACACCGGGGAGCTGTTTTTT
-	TRBJ2-7	TRBV11-1	many	CASSLAESEQYF	TGTGCCAGCAGCTTAGCGGAGAGTGAGCAGTACTTC
-	TRBJ2-3	TRBV7-9	many	CASSFRASADTDTQYF	TGTGCCAGCAGCTTTAGGGCTAGCGCCGACACAGATACGCAGTATTTT
TRBD2	TRBJ2-1	TRBV24-1	many	CATSDRTSAYNEQFF	TGTGCCACCAGTGACCGCACTAGCGCCTACAATGAGCAGTTCTTC
-	TRBJ1-4	TRBV19	-	CASSIRDTNEKLFF	TGTGCCAGTAGTATTCGCGACACTAATGAAAAACTGTTTTTT
TRBD1	TRBJ2-2	TRBV24-1	many	CATNPGQGRTGELFF	TGTGCCACCAATCCAGGACAGGGACGGACCGGGGAGCTGTTTTTT
-	TRBJ2-3	TRBV3-1	many	CASGALSTDTQYF	TGTGCCAGCGGGGCTCTCAGCACAGATACGCAGTATTTT
TRBD1	TRBJ2-5	TRBV12-3/TRBV12-4	many	CASSLLGGFQETQYF	TGTGCCAGCAGTTTGTTAGGGGGCTTCCAAGAGACCCAGTACTTC
TRBD1	TRBJ2-7	TRBV20-1	few	CSARPPGQGYEQYF	TGCAGTGCTAGACCCCCGGGACAGGGCTACGAGCAGTACTTC
-	TRBJ1-1	TRBV12-3/TRBV12-4	many	CASSLRGRTEAFF	TGTGCCAGCAGTTTAAGAGGGCGCACTGAAGCTTTCTTT
TRBD1	TRBJ1-2	TRBV3-1	-	CASTNRGQDYGYTF	TGTGCCAGCACCAACAGGGGGCAAGACTATGGCTACACCTTC
-	TRBJ2-5	TRBV24-1	-	CATSVNQETQYF	TGTGCCACCAGTGTAAACCAAGAGACCCAGTACTTC
-	TRBJ2-1	TRBV27	-	CASSLIGMEPFF	TGTGCCAGCAGTTTAATCGGGATGGAACCGTTCTTC
TRBD2	TRBJ2-7	TRBV7-2	-	CASSLALAGIVSYEQYF	TGTGCCAGCAGCTTAGCTCTAGCGGGGATTGTCTCCTACGAGCAGTACTTC
TRBD1	TRBJ1-1	TRBV28	many	CASSSFTGVTEAFF	TGTGCCAGCAGTTCGTTTACAGGGGTCACTGAAGCTTTCTTT
TRBD1	TRBJ1-1	TRBV6-5	few	CASSYEPGGLTEAFF	TGTGCCAGCAGTTACGAGCCAGGGGGGCTCACTGAAGCTTTCTTT
TRBD1	TRBJ1-2	TRBV5-1	many	CASSLDRGANYGYTF	TGCGCCAGCAGCTTGGACAGGGGCGCTAACTATGGCTACACCTTC
TRBD2	TRBJ2-1	TRBV27	many	CASSLFITSGRAEVEQFF	TGTGCCAGCAGTTTATTCATAACTAGCGGGAGGGCCGAGGTTGAGCAGTTCTTC
-	TRBJ2-3	TRBV5-1	-	CASSLGGKRTDTQYF	TGCGCCAGCAGCTTGGGCGGGAAGAGAACAGATACGCAGTATTTT
-	TRBJ1-1	TRBV19	few	CASSFRSDTEAFF	TGTGCCAGTAGTTTTAGATCGGACACTGAAGCTTTCTTT
-	TRBJ2-2	TRBV14	many	CASSRTVHTGELFF	TGTGCCAGCAGCCGGACGGTTCACACCGGGGAGCTGTTTTTT
-	TRBJ2-3	TRBV5-1	many	CASSLGQDFTDTQYF	TGCGCCAGCAGCTTGGGACAGGATTTCACAGATACGCAGTATTTT
-	TRBJ2-1	TRBV29-1	few	CSAELRVYNEQFF	TGCAGCGCCGAATTGAGGGTCTACAATGAGCAGTTCTTC
-	TRBJ1-3	TRBV9	many	CASSSSTGTSGNTIYF	TGTGCCAGCAGCTCCTCCACAGGGACCTCTGGAAACACCATATATTTT
-	TRBJ2-1	TRBV2	-	CASSEFPGSSYEQFF	TGTGCCAGCAGTGAATTCCCGGGTAGCTCCTACGAGCAGTTCTTC
-	TRBJ1-5	TRBV4-1	few	CASSHGLPNQPQHF	TGCGCCAGCAGCCACGGACTCCCCAATCAGCCCCAGCATTTT
-	TRBJ2-3	TRBV20-1	few	CSARGEYGTQYF	TGCAGTGCTAGAGGGGAGTACGGTACGCAGTATTTT
TRBD1	TRBJ2-1	TRBV7-3	many	CASSPLTGNNEQFF	TGTGCCAGCAGCCCCCTGACAGGGAACAATGAGCAGTTCTTC
-	TRBJ2-1	TRBV3-1	many	CASSQDAWAPRSYNEQFF	TGTGCCAGCAGCCAAGATGCGTGGGCCCCCCGCTCCTACAATGAGCAGTTCTTC
-	TRBJ1-6	TRBV2	few	CASSGGSDNSPLHF	TGTGCCAGCAGTGGGGGCTCCGATAATTCACCCCTCCACTTT
-	TRBJ1-5	TRBV3-1	many	CASSQDLKQPQHF	TGTGCCAGCAGCCAAGATCTGAAACAGCCCCAGCATTTT
TRBD1	TRBJ2-1	TRBV7-9	many	CASSLGTGDTEQFF	TGTGCCAGCAGCCTCGGGACAGGGGATACTGAGCAGTTCTTC
TRBD1	TRBJ2-7	TRBV27	-	CASSPIAGGRQHEQYF	TGTGCCAGCAGCCCGATAGCAGGGGGTAGACAACACGAGCAGTACTTC
-	TRBJ1-4	TRBV12-3/TRBV12-4	many	CASSSDSSTEKLFF	TGTGCCAGCAGTTCGGACAGCTCTACTGAAAAACTGTTTTTT
-	TRBJ2-3	TRBV7-3	many	CASSLTSSDTQYF	TGTGCCAGCAGCTTAACTAGCTCGGATACGCAGTATTTT
-	TRBJ1-2	TRBV6-1	few	CASSDMGAYGYTF	TGTGCCAGCAGTGATATGGGGGCCTATGGCTACACCTTC
-	TRBJ1-5	TRBV6-5	many	CASNRPNQPQHF	TGTGCCAGCAACAGGCCAAATCAGCCCCAGCATTTT